This T cell receptor (beta chain) was observed in a study of Ad26.COV2.S vaccination and SARS-CoV-2 variants. Turning to the study itself: Once or twice, 56 days apart, Ad26.COV2.S was delivered intramuscularly.

As for this clone: The target antigen is unknown.

The CDR3 length is 13 residues. Germline assignment: CDR1 MGHDK and CDR2 SYGVNS. J was trimmed by 4 bases and V by 9 bases; bases with no gene match: 6. Indicated treatment: some 19 received Ad26.COV2.S at low or high dose, single or two shots; about 5 received placebo; per-sample allocation not given. Sampling was performed 63 days after the first vaccine or placebo injection. Donation came from an adult in Boston who was aged 18-55 years. It was Wuhan-strain SARS-CoV-2 spike that the Ad26 vaccine vector expressed. TCRdb keeps only in-frame clones here, not all; method: immunoSEQ multiplex PCR. Here the sample spans roughly 500,000 clones, about 83% being singletons. Study observations and caveats: Vaccine recipients showed a spike-specific TCR breadth that was higher than in placebo recipients.

Sequencing was performed on peripheral blood, taken in a trial of Ad26.COV2.S vaccine versus placebo. The receptor was derived from a person between 18 and 59 years old who received the Ad26.COV2.S COVID-19 vaccine or a placebo. This chain joins TRBV25-1 and TRBJ2-1; 7 bases agree with TRBD1. CDR3 bases: TGTGCCAGTCGACAGGGACCGTACAATGAGCAGTTCTTC. This codes for CASRQGPYNEQFF.